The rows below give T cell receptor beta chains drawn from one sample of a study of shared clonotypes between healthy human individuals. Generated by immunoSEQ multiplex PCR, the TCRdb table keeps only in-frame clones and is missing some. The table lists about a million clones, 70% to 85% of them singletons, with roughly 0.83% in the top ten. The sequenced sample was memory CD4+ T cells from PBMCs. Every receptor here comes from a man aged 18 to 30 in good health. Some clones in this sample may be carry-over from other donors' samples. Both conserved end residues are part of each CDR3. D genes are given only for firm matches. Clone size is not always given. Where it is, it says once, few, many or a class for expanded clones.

CDR3aa: CASSPPGQRDEKLFF
CDR3nt: TGTGCCAGCTCACCTCCGGGACAGAGGGATGAAAAACTGTTTTTT
j_gene: TRBJ1-4
len: 15
abundance: -
v_gene: TRBV18
d_gene: TRBD1

CDR3aa: CASSGTGLAETQYF
CDR3nt: TGTGCCAGCAGTGGGACAGGGTTAGCCGAGACCCAGTACTTC
j_gene: TRBJ2-5
len: 14
abundance: -
v_gene: TRBV2
d_gene: TRBD1

CDR3aa: CASRETSGSIGTQYF
CDR3nt: TGTGCCAGCAGGGAGACTAGCGGGAGTATTGGGACCCAGTACTTC
j_gene: TRBJ2-5
len: 15
abundance: -
v_gene: TRBV2
d_gene: TRBD2

CDR3aa: CASNGQGNYEQYF
CDR3nt: TGTGCCAGCAACGGACAGGGTAACTACGAGCAGTACTTC
j_gene: TRBJ2-7
len: 13
abundance: -
v_gene: TRBV2
d_gene: TRBD1

CDR3aa: CASSPYRGRNEQFF
CDR3nt: TGTGCCAGCTCACCATATCGGGGTAGGAATGAGCAGTTCTTC
j_gene: TRBJ2-1
len: 14
abundance: -
v_gene: TRBV18
d_gene: -

CDR3aa: CASSSLNVAGDWRNTEAFF
CDR3nt: TGCGCCAGCAGCTCGTTGAACGTCGCCGGGGACTGGAGAAACACTGAAGCTTTCTTT
j_gene: TRBJ1-1
len: 19
abundance: once
v_gene: TRBV5-1
d_gene: -

CDR3aa: CASSLLLNTEAFF
CDR3nt: TGCGCCAGCAGCTTGCTTCTGAACACTGAAGCTTTCTTT
j_gene: TRBJ1-1
len: 13
abundance: -
v_gene: TRBV5-1
d_gene: -

CDR3aa: CASSVNNYGYTF
CDR3nt: TGTGCCAGCAGCGTTAATAACTATGGCTACACCTTC
j_gene: TRBJ1-2
len: 12
abundance: -
v_gene: TRBV7-2
d_gene: -

CDR3aa: CASSRRTSGRRYEQYF
CDR3nt: TGTGCCAGCAGCCGACGGACTAGCGGGAGAAGGTACGAGCAGTACTTC
j_gene: TRBJ2-7
len: 16
abundance: few
v_gene: TRBV28
d_gene: TRBD2

CDR3aa: CASSDEGFGNQPQHF
CDR3nt: TGTGCCAGCAGTGATGAGGGCTTTGGCAATCAGCCCCAGCATTTT
j_gene: TRBJ1-5
len: 15
abundance: -
v_gene: TRBV2
d_gene: -

CDR3aa: CSVEGGTDTQYF
CDR3nt: TGCAGCGTTGAGGGCGGCACAGATACGCAGTATTTT
j_gene: TRBJ2-3
len: 12
abundance: many
v_gene: TRBV29-1
d_gene: -